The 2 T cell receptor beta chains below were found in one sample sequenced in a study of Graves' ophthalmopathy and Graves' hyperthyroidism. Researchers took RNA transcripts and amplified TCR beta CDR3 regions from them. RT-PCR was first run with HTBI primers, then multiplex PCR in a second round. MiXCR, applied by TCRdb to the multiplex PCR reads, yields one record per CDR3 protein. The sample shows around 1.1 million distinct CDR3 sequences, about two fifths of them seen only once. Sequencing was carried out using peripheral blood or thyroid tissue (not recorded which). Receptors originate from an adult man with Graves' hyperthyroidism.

Written as DNA, the CDR3 is TGCAGTGCTAGAGATGCTAGCGGGAGAGGGGAGACCCAGTACTTC. Translated: CSARDASGRGETQYF. This chain links TRBV20-1 with TRBJ2-5; 10 nucleotides match TRBD2. This CDR3 region has 15 residues. V shed 0 bases and J 5 bases; nucleotides not matched to a gene: 6. The germline V gene encodes CDR1 DFQATT and CDR2 SNEGSKA (reference sequence).

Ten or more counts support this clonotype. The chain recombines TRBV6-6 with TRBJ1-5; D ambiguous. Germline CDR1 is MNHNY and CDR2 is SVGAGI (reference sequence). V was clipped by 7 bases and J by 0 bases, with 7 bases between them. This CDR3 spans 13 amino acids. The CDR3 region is CASTQYSNQPQHF. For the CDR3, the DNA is TGTGCCAGCACTCAGTATAGCAATCAGCCCCAGCATTTT.